The clone carrying this T cell receptor (beta chain) is classed as medium-sized. The sample is drawn from a study of T and B cells in COVID-19 patients. The CDR3 is made up of 13 amino acids. The ends were cut back, 1 base at V and 6 bases at J, with 10 bases in the middle. Germline CDR1 reads MNHEY; CDR2 reads SMNVEV (reference sequence). BIOMED2 TRB-A/B primer pools were used in multiplex TRB PCR. MiXCR was run by TCRdb on the multiplex PCR reads, yielding one entry per CDR3 protein. The data show fewer than 6,500 distinct CDR3 sequences, 15% to 20% seen once. TRB was amplified from about 260-540 ng of blood genomic DNA.

The chain carries TRBV27 and TRBJ2-7; either TRBD1 or TRBD2 may supply D (6 bases each). The source of this sequence is a human donor who had recovered from COVID-19. Sequenced material: blood. The CDR3 DNA is TGTGCCAGCAGTTTATGGGGGGCGCCCGAGCAGTACTTC. It codes for CASSLWGAPEQYF.